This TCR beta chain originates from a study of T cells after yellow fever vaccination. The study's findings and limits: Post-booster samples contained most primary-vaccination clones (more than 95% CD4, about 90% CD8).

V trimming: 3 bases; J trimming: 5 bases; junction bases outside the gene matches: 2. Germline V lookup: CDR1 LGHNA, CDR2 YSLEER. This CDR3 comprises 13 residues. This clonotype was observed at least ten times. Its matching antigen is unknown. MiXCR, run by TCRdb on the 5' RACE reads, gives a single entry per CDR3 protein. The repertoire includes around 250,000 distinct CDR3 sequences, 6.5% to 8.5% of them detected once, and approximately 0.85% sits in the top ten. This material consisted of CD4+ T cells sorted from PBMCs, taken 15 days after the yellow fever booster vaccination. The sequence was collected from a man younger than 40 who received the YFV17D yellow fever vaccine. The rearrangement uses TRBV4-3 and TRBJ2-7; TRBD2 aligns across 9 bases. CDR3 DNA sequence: TGCGCCAGCAGCCAGGGACTAGCCCACGAGCAGTACTTC. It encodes CASSQGLAHEQYF.